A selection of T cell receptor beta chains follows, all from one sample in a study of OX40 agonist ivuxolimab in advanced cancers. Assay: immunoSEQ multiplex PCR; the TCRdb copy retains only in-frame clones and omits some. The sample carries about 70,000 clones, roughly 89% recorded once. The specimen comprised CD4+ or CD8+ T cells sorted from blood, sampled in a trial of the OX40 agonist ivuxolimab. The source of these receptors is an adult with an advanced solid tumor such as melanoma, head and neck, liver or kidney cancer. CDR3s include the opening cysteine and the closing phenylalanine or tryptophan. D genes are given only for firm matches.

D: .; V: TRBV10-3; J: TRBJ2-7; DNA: TGTGCCATCAGGTCAAAGGACCAAAGCTACGAGCAGTACTTC; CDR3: CAIRSKDQSYEQYF
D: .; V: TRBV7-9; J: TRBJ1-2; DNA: TGTGCCAGCAGCTTATTAGGGACGGGGGAAAGCTATGGCTACACCTTC; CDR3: CASSLLGTGESYGYTF
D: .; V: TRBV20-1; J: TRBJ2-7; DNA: TGCAGTGCTAGATCCGACGCTTACCTATTC; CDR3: CSARSDAYLF
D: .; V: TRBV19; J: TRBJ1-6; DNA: TGTGCCAGTAGTAATAACAGGGATGGGTCACCCCTCCACTTT; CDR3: CASSNNRDGSPLHF
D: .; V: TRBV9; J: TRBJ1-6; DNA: TGTGCCAGCAGCGTAGACGGGATTCCCCTCCACTTT; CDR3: CASSVDGIPLHF
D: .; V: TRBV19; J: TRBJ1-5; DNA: TGTGCCAGTGCAGGGTTTGGGAGCAATCAGCCCCAGCATTTT; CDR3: CASAGFGSNQPQHF
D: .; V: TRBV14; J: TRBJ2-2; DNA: TGTGCCAGCAGCCTGGCGTGGGGTCGCACCGGGGAGCTGTTTTTT; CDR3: CASSLAWGRTGELFF
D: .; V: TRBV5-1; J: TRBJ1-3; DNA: TGCGCCAGCAGCTTGGTTGGGTATGGAAACACCATATATTTT; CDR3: CASSLVGYGNTIYF
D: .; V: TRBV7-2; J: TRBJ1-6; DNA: TGTGCCAGCAGCTTAGGGGCAGCTAATTCACCCCTCCACTTT; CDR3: CASSLGAANSPLHF
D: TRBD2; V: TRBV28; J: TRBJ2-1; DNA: TGTGCCAGCAGTTTTTCGACTAGCGGGGGGGCTGAGCAGTTCTTC; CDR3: CASSFSTSGGAEQFF
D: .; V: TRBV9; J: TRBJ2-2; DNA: TGTGCCAGCAGCGTAGCTTTACAGAACACCGGGGAGCTGTTTTTT; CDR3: CASSVALQNTGELFF
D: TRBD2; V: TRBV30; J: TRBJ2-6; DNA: TGTGCCGGGGGGGGGAGCCTGTACTCTGGGGCCAACGTCCTGACTTTC; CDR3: CAGGGSLYSGANVLTF
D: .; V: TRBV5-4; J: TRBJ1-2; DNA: TGTGCCAGCAGCCAGGGAAATAACTATGGCTACACCTTC; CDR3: CASSQGNNYGYTF
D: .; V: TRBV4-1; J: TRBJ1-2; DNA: TGCGCCAGCAGCCACACTGCAGGGGCGAACTATGGCTACACCTTC; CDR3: CASSHTAGANYGYTF
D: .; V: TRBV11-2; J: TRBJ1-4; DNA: TGTGCCAGCAGCTTAAGTACAGGCCGAAATGAAAAACTGTTTTTT; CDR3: CASSLSTGRNEKLFF
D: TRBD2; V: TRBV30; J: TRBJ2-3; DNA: TGTGCCTGGAGTACTAGCGGGGGCACAGATACGCAGTATTTT; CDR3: CAWSTSGGTDTQYF